The clone carrying this T cell receptor (beta chain) was seen ten or more times. The sample belongs to a study of regulatory T cells in long-lasting Graves disease. Time point specified: newly diagnosed GD, antithyroid drugs for less than 3 months. The authors made the TCR library using RNA they extracted from PBMCs. The CDR3 totals 15 residues. V was trimmed by 4 bases and J by 2 bases, leaving 14 bases between them. Germline V CDR1 and CDR2: LGHDT, YNNKEL (reference sequence). The authors built TCR beta libraries using iRepertoire HTBI primers and Arm-PCR of CDR3 regions. A single record per CDR3 protein comes from TCRdb applying MiXCR to the multiplex PCR reads. Counted here are 350,000 to 500,000 distinct CDR3 sequences, roughly 15% occurring once; the ten biggest clones make up roughly 10%. These data also formed part of another study, on T cells in Graves' hyperthyroidism and ophthalmopathy. From that second work: Stability of Graves' hyperthyroidism was defined as absent ophthalmopathy progression within 18 months.

Sample: peripheral blood mononuclear cells (PBMCs), taken at new diagnosis, from a patient treated with antithyroid drugs. This TCR was recovered from a woman aged 25 to 45 with Graves disease. The chain links TRBV3-1 to TRBJ1-2, with D maybe TRBD1 (6 bases). DNA of the CDR3: TGTGCCAGCAGCCGAACCCAGGGGAGAAACTATGGCTACACCTTC. Translating gives CASSRTQGRNYGYTF.